This T cell receptor (beta chain) was documented in a study of blood T cell repertoires in COVID-19. Overall study: Both acute and convalescent COVID-19 samples were obtained from the United States, Italy and Spain.

Unmatched junction bases numbered 1, after V lost 3 bases and J lost 6 bases. Germline values: CDR1 SGHKS, CDR2 YYEKEE (reference sequence). The CDR3 extends over 12 amino acids. This table comes from immunoSEQ multiplex PCR, and its TCRdb copy is limited to in-frame clones, with some not included. Of approximately 200,000 clones in the sample, roughly 84% were seen once. Sequencing input: peripheral blood. The receptor's source is a woman aged 45-65 years with acute or convalescent COVID-19. V is TRBV5-5 and J is TRBJ1-2, with 8 bases that match TRBD1. The DNA for the CDR3 is TGTGCCAGCAGCTACAGGGGGGATGGCTACACCTTC. Its translation: CASSYRGDGYTF.